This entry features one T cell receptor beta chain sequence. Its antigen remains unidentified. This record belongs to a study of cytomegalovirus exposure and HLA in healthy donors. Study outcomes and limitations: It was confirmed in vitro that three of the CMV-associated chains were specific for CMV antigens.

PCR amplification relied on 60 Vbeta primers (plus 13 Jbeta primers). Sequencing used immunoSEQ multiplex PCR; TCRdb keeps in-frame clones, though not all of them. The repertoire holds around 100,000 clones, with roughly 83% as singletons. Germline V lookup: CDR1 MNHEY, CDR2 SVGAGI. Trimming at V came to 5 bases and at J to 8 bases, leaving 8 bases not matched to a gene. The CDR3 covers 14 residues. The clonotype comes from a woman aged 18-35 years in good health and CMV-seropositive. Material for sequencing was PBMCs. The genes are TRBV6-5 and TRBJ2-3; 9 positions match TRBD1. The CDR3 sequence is CASSGGTGFGTQYF. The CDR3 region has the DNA TGTGCCAGCAGTGGGGGGACAGGGTTCGGTACGCAGTATTTT.